These 24 T cell receptor beta chains were sequenced from one sample in a study of shared clonotypes between healthy human individuals. Profiled with immunoSEQ multiplex PCR; TCRdb holds only in-frame clones, not every one. The sample yields some 1,600,000 clones, 95% to 99% seen once. Sample: naive CD4+ T cells sorted from blood. As for subset: CD45RA+ positively selected. All receptors come from a man in his thirties or forties in good health.

The table lists this clone with a few counts. The chain joins TRBV9 to TRBJ1-4, with D possibly TRBD1 on 5 matching bases. V dropped 0 bases and J dropped 7 bases, with 13 bases sitting between them. This CDR3 comprises 15 residues. CDR1 is SGDLS, CDR2 YYNGEE, per germline. The CDR3 sequence is CASSVAAGRGEKLFF. As DNA, the CDR3 is TGTGCCAGCAGCGTAGCGGCAGGGCGCGGTGAAAAACTGTTTTTT.

The V call is TRBV10-3, the J call TRBJ1-3; D gene unclear. The CDR3 totals 17 residues. Germline V gene sequence: CDR1 ENHRY, CDR2 SYGVKD. Trimming shortened V by 4 bases and J by 0 bases, and 16 bases separated the two germline ends. CDR3 in amino acids: CAISAQLGISSGNTIYF. The CDR3 nucleotides read TGTGCCATCAGTGCACAACTGGGCATAAGCTCTGGAAACACCATATATTTT.

This clone came up once. Other DNA sequences in the sample encode the same CDR3. The chain couples TRBV5-1 to TRBJ2-5; D unresolved. From germline, CDR1 is SGHRS and CDR2 YFSETQ. V was shortened by 7 bases and J by 3 bases, with 4 bases between the two germline ends. The CDR3 is made up of 10 amino acids. For the CDR3, the DNA is TGCGCCAGCGGAGAAGAGACCCAGTACTTC. This sequence encodes CASGEETQYF. The variable domain in full, completed from reference TRBV5-1 and TRBJ2-5, reads KAGVTQTPRYLIKTRGQQVTLSCSPISGHRSVSWYQQTPGQGLQFLFEYFSETQRNKGNFPGRFSGRQFSNSRSEMNVSTLELGDSALYLCASGEETQYFGPGTRLLVL.

The chain recombines TRBV5-1 with TRBJ2-7; no reliable D call. Trimming removed 2 bases from V and 3 bases from J, with 12 bases in between. Germline V gene data show CDR1 as SGHRS and CDR2 as YFSETQ. The CDR3 is 14 amino acids. The CDR3 region is CASSFRGSNYEQYF. The CDR3 DNA is TGCGCCAGCAGCTTCCGTGGTAGCAACTACGAGCAGTACTTC.

V and J are TRBV15 and TRBJ2-1; TRBD2 matches 9 bases. This CDR3 has 18 amino acids. The V gene end was trimmed by 0 bases and the J gene end by 7 bases; junction bases not matched to a gene: 13. CDR1 and CDR2 (germline): LNHNV, YYDKDF (reference sequence). The CDR3 nucleotides read TGTGCCACCAGCAGAGATAGTCGGGCGGGAGGGCCGAGGAATGAGCAGTTCTTC. It codes for CATSRDSRAGGPRNEQFF.

The chain joins TRBV7-9 to TRBJ1-2; TRBD1 matches 10 bases. This CDR3 spans 19 amino acids. The V gene end was trimmed by 4 bases and the J gene end by 4 bases; junction bases not matched to a gene: 18. Germline V gene lookup returns CDR1 SEHNR and CDR2 FQNEAQ (reference sequence). CDR3 amino acids: CASSSPVGTGAEVFYGYTF. The CDR3 DNA is TGTGCCAGCAGCTCCCCGGTTGGGACAGGGGCGGAGGTATTCTATGGCTACACCTTC.

As for this clone: Distinct nucleotide sequences in the sample also encode this CDR3. The chain uses TRBV29-1 and TRBJ2-3; D might be TRBD2 (5 bases). V dropped 3 bases and J dropped 2 bases, with 9 bases sitting between them. The germline V gene has CDR1 SQVTM and CDR2 ANQGSEA. CDR3 length equals 13 residues. The DNA of the CDR3 is TGCAGCGTTGACCGGGGTTCCACAGATACGCAGTATTTT. Translating it yields CSVDRGSTDTQYF.

This sequence joins TRBV11-2 and TRBJ2-1; 11 bases map to TRBD2. CDR1 is SGHAT and CDR2 is FQNNGV in the germline V gene. Losses at the gene ends were 4 bases for V and 9 bases for J; bases not matched to a gene: 8. The length of the CDR3 is 15 residues. In DNA form, the CDR3 reads TGTGCCAGCAGCTCACCACTAGCGGGAGTGGTTGAGCAGTTCTTC. Protein product: CASSSPLAGVVEQFF.

This clone was observed once. This sequence joins TRBV2 and TRBJ1-1; no firm D call. Per germline, CDR1 SNHLY and CDR2 FYNNEI. The length of the CDR3 is 14 residues. V gave up 6 bases and J gave up 3 bases, with 14 bases separating them. In DNA form, the CDR3 reads TGTGCCAGCAGGAAGGAGGAGGGCGACACTGAAGCTTTCTTT. Translating gives CASRKEEGDTEAFF. Looking up the rest from reference TRBV2 and TRBJ1-1 gives the full variable domain: EPEVTQTPSHQVTQMGQEVILRCVPISNHLYFYWYRQILGQKVEFLVSFYNNEISEKSEIFDDQFSVERPDGSNFTLKIRSTKLEDSAMYFCASRKEEGDTEAFFGQGTRLTVV.

The chain is built from TRBV2 and TRBJ2-3; no reliable D call. Germline V gives CDR1 SNHLY, CDR2 FYNNEI. The CDR3 length is 14 residues. Trimming took off 2 bases at V and 0 bases at J, with 6 bases between the two ends. CDR3 residues: CASSELGSTDTQYF. CDR3 in DNA: TGTGCCAGCAGTGAACTGGGGAGCACAGATACGCAGTATTTT.

The chain uses TRBV28 and TRBJ1-2; TRBD1 matches 10 bases. The junction had 2 bases not matched to a gene; V was cut back by 6 bases and J by 7 bases. This CDR3 has 12 amino acids. The germline CDR1 and CDR2 sequences are MDHEN and SYDVKM. Here the CDR3 reads CASRGDRGGYTF. The DNA for the CDR3 is TGTGCCAGCAGAGGGGACAGGGGTGGCTACACCTTC.

The rearrangement uses TRBV5-4 and TRBJ1-1, with 11 bases that match TRBD1. CDR1 and CDR2 from the germline V gene are SGHNT and YYREEE (reference sequence). Trimming removed 3 bases from V and 10 bases from J; junction bases left unmatched: 8. This CDR3 has 14 amino acids. CDR3 protein: CASSSQKGTGGAFF. DNA for the CDR3: TGTGCCAGCAGCTCACAAAAAGGGACAGGGGGAGCTTTCTTT.

V and J are TRBV2 and TRBJ1-5; D is unclear. Germline CDR1 and CDR2: SNHLY and FYNNEI. The V and J ends lost 6 bases and 6 bases respectively, with 27 bases between them. CDR3 length equals 18 residues. The DNA of the CDR3 is TGTGCCAGCAGCACCAGGATGAAGGGTGTTAGTTTCAGTCAGCCCCAGCATTTT. This codes for CASSTRMKGVSFSQPQHF.

The chain joins TRBV7-9 to TRBJ1-1; no clear D. V was cut by 7 bases and J by 1 base, with 19 bases left in between. CDR1 and CDR2 (germline): SEHNR, FQNEAQ (reference sequence). This CDR3 has 16 amino acids. The CDR3 is CASIPAASLQNTEAFF. CDR3 sequence (DNA): TGTGCCAGCATACCTGCAGCATCACTCCAGAACACTGAAGCTTTCTTT.

This chain connects TRBV6-6 to TRBJ1-4, with a weak D call TRBD1 (6 bases). Germline V lookup: CDR1 MNHNY, CDR2 SVGAGI (reference sequence). The CDR3 extends over 14 amino acids. Trimming stripped 7 bases from V and 6 bases from J, with 15 bases between. The CDR3 DNA follows: TGTGCCAGCAAAAACCGGGCAGGGGATGAAAAACTGTTTTTT. This gives the protein CASKNRAGDEKLFF.

The J gene is TRBJ1-4, the V gene TRBV4-3; a weak D match, TRBD1 (5 bases). The ends were cut back, 0 bases at V and 11 bases at J, with 16 bases in the middle. The CDR3 has 15 amino acids. CDR1 LGHNA and CDR2 YSLEER come from the germline V gene. The CDR3 region is CASSQDRQGREKLFF. The DNA of the CDR3 is TGCGCCAGCAGCCAAGATCGTCAGGGTAGAGAGAAACTGTTTTTT.

The chain combines TRBV5-1 with TRBJ2-7, with 11 bases matching TRBD2. The J segment lost 5 bases and the V segment lost 3 bases, leaving 7 bases of the junction unmatched. This CDR3 has 15 amino acids. Germline lookup yields CDR1 SGHRS and CDR2 YFSETQ. The CDR3 loop reads CASSWSTSGNNEQYF. CDR3 nucleotide sequence: TGCGCCAGCAGCTGGTCGACTAGCGGGAACAACGAGCAGTACTTC.

The chain is built from TRBV5-4 and TRBJ2-1; TRBD1 matches at 7 bases. J lost 8 bases, V lost 4 bases, and 9 bases had no gene match. CDR1 SGHNT and CDR2 YYREEE come from the germline V gene (reference sequence). This CDR3 contains 14 residues. For the CDR3, the DNA is TGTGCCAGCAGCCAAAGACAGGGAAGGGATGAGCAGTTCTTC. Its translation: CASSQRQGRDEQFF.

This clone came up once. V and J are TRBV2 and TRBJ2-5, with D perhaps being TRBD1 or TRBD2 (5 bases each). V lost 3 bases and J 9 bases, leaving 17 bases between the germline ends. The germline V gene encodes CDR1 SNHLY and CDR2 FYNNEI. CDR3 length equals 14 residues. CDR3: CASSDKAGHGAQYF. CDR3 in DNA: TGTGCCAGCAGTGATAAGGCAGGGCACGGGGCCCAGTACTTC.

This clone was counted once. This chain joins TRBV19 and TRBJ2-7; TRBD2 matches 12 bases. CDR1 is LNHDA, CDR2 SQIVND, per germline (reference sequence). The CDR3 length is 15 residues. V trimming: 3 bases; J trimming: 0 bases; junction bases outside the gene matches: 0. In DNA, the CDR3 is TGTGCCAGTAGTATGACTAGCGGGGGCTCCTACGAGCAGTACTTC. It yields the protein CASSMTSGGSYEQYF.

V usage is TRBV9 and J usage is TRBJ2-1, with D tentatively TRBD2 (5 bases). Germline CDR1 and CDR2: SGDLS and YYNGEE. CDR3 length equals 15 residues. The germline V and J ends were trimmed by 3 bases and 3 bases, with 13 bases remaining between them. CDR3 nucleotides: TGTGCCAGCAGCGGCTCGGCTAGCTACTACAATGAGCAGTTCTTC. It translates to CASSGSASYYNEQFF.

This chain uses TRBV7-8 with TRBJ2-1; 8 nucleotides line up with TRBD2. The CDR3 length is 17 residues. Germline V lookup: CDR1 SGHVS, CDR2 FQNEAQ. The J segment lost 2 bases and the V segment lost 2 bases, leaving 8 bases of the junction unmatched. In DNA form, the CDR3 reads TGTGCCAGCAGCTTACGTCTCGAGCGGGGGACCTACAATGAGCAGTTCTTC. This codes for CASSLRLERGTYNEQFF.

The chain is built from TRBV27 and TRBJ2-7; D is ambiguous. Trimming took 6 bases from V and 3 from J, leaving 15 bases between them. The CDR3 consists of 14 residues. CDR1 is MNHEY and CDR2 is SMNVEV in the germline V gene (reference sequence). Here the CDR3 reads CASRKRFSSYEQYF. DNA for the CDR3: TGTGCCAGCAGGAAGCGTTTTAGCAGCTACGAGCAGTACTTC.

J is TRBJ2-7 and V is TRBV28; D is perhaps TRBD2 (6 bases). The CDR3 contains 13 residues. Germline CDR1 reads MDHEN; CDR2 reads SYDVKM. V was cut by 5 bases and J by 7 bases, with 15 bases left in between. The CDR3, as DNA: TGTGCCAGCAGTCCTCCGGGAGCAAAAGAGCAGTACTTC. It codes for CASSPPGAKEQYF.